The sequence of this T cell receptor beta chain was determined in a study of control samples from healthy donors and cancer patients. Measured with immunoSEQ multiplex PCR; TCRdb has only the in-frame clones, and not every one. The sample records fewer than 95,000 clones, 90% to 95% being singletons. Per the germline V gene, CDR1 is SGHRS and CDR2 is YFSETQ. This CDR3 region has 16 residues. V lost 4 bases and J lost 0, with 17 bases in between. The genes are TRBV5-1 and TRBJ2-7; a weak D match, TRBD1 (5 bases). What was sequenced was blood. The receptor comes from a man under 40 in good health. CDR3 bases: TGCGCCAGCAGCCCCTTCCCCACAGGATCCTCCTACGAGCAGTACTTC. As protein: CASSPFPTGSSYEQYF.